The clone carrying this TCR beta chain was seen a handful of times. Its antigen is still unknown. The data were taken from a study of blood T cells in healthy people across ages. V was pared by 3 bases and J by 3 bases, with 15 bases between. The CDR3 length is 15 residues. Germline V CDR1 and CDR2: KGHSH, LQKENI. PCR was performed a second time for roughly 7 to 11 cycles using a sample-barcoded 5' primer and a J-beta primer mix. TCRdb reanalysed the 5' RACE reads using MiXCR and keeps one entry per CDR3 protein. Of 750,000 to 850,000 distinct CDR3 sequences in the sample, around 25% were seen once. Points from the study as a whole: TCR beta diversity tracked closely with naive T cell percentage.

These data were also filed under a second study, of T cells of mothers and their children.

The origin of this receptor is a boy between 10 and 17 years old in good health. This rearrangement joins TRBV18 to TRBJ2-7, with D perhaps matching TRBD1 (5 bases). Input material: blood. In DNA, the CDR3 is TGTGCCAGCTCACCCGCCAGGGATTTTCTCTACGAGCAGTACTTC. It codes for CASSPARDFLYEQYF.